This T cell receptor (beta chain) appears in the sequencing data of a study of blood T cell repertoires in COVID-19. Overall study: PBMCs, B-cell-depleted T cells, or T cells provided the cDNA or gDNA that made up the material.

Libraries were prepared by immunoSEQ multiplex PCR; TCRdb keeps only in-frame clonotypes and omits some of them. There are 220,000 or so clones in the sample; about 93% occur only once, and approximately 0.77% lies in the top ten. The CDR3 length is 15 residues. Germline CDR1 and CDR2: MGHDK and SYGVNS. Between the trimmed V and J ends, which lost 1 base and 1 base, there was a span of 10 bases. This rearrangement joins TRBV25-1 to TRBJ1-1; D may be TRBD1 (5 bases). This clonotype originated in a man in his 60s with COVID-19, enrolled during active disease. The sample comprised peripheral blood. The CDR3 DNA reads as TGTGCCAGCAGTGAATCAGCAGGGTGGAACACTGAAGCTTTCTTT. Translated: CASSESAGWNTEAFF.